This T cell receptor (beta chain) originates from a study of shared clonotypes between healthy human individuals (dated by TCRdb to 2018 to 2020). For the study in its entirety: The cohort comprised a couple of women and a few men aged 18 to 49 years. To increase sequencing depth and limit assay-specific biases, different laboratories used diverse techniques to prepare libraries and sequence TCR repertoires. Blood TCR repertoires of 5 or 6 healthy adults were deeply sequenced to estimate repertoire size and the extent of clonotype sharing between individuals. Per donor, three plates each were used for CD4 naive and CD4 memory, two for CD8 naive, and one for CD8 memory. Per donor, leukapheresis produced somewhere between about 0.94 and 9 billion PBMCs. Overall study results and their limits: The genetic and exposure-history diversity represented was limited by the small number of donors. Pairwise subsampling indicated that sequencing depth was expected to affect the degree of clonotype sharing among donors. Naive subsets generally had larger estimated clonotype richness than memory subsets. Even with the large sequencing depth, rarefaction of the sorted-subset datasets indicated that sequencing was incomplete. Sampling was restricted to blood, and TCR repertoires in tissue are likely to differ from TCR repertoires in blood. Across a few donors, approximately 4.6% of naive CD4, roughly 3.5% of naive CD8, 2.3% of memory CD4, and approximately 0.42% of memory CD8 clonotypes were shared. Compared with non-shared clonotypes, clonotypes shared by all four sorted-subset donors had higher generation probabilities.

Turning to this clone: No cognate antigen has been identified for it. One base away there is no much larger clone; base qualities are not given.

Donors were healthy HIV-negative adults with no recently reported acute infections or vaccinations. All donors were Caucasian adults living in Nashville, Tennessee, USA. CD8 memory samples were composed of magnetically selected CD45RO+ cells combined with CCR7-negative CD45RA+ effector memory (TemRA) cells. After blood collection by leukapheresis, PBMCs were isolated using Ficoll-Histopaque density gradient centrifugation and then cryopreserved in the vapor phase of liquid nitrogen. Analytical flow cytometry was used to check the purity and quantity of every magnetically sorted T cell population. Genomic DNA was isolated from each sorted fraction and quantified by UV absorbance on a Nanodrop 2000c. TCR CDR3 regions were amplified from genomic DNA by multiplex PCR using the deep immunoSEQ assay. Extracted genomic DNA from each cell subset was spread evenly across all wells of several immunoSEQ 96-well plates, with each plate serving as a replicate. Each replicate PCR for sorted subsets received about 0.2 ug genomic DNA, equal to about 30,000 T cell genomes. The purified libraries were quantified using a Qubit 3.0 fluorometer, sized with a Bioanalyzer 2100, and then quantified again using the KAPA Library Quantification kit. Each immunoSEQ 96-well plate was sequenced on its own single-read 150-cycle Illumina NextSeq 550 flow cell. Regarding the original processing steps: The immunoSEQ output contained only junctional sequences without quality scores, so filtering could not match that applied to full-length reads. To assign V/J genes and CDR3, sequences were annotated using PyIR, a Python wrapper for IgBLAST v1.9, with IMGT germline references. Reads were filtered out if the reads had weak V/J assignments (E-value above 1e-6), no CDR3, stop codons, out-of-frame junctions, or ambiguous translated residues. A V3J clonotype was defined by an identical inferred V gene, J gene, and CDR3 amino acid sequence. Percentage overlap between repertoires was computed as shared unique clonotypes divided by the size of the smaller repertoire. Repertoire richness was assessed with RTK rarefaction, the Chao1 estimator, and Recon v2.1 estimates of unobserved clonotypes. For all TCRbeta clonotypes obtained by the gDNA method from a few donors, generation probabilities were computed with OLGA. Held by TCRdb, this immuneACCESS table contains in-frame sequences only and omits some clones. Under half of the omission traces to an unresolved V gene where checked; the cause of the rest is unknown. V, J and clone size reflect that table, while D and trimming were determined from the DNA. The sample records more than 550,000 clones, 90% of which are singletons. The ten largest clones capture 34% of the sample.

The CDR3 sequence holds 15 residues, the cysteine and phenylalanine included. Only the CDR3 DNA is retained, 45 bases long and in frame from the first base. According to the germline V gene, CDR1 reads SQVTM and CDR2 reads ANQGSEA. The junction shows trimming of 7 bases on V and 5 bases on J, and the gene matches do not reach 15 bases of it. Rearrangement joined TRBV29-1 to TRBJ1-1, with TRBD1 identical over 8 junction bases. This receptor was obtained from a man aged 18 to 30 in good health. Some clones in this sample may be carry-over from other donors' samples. The material sequenced was memory CD8+ T cells from PBMCs. In light of the paper, this sample's cell subset or site label describes: CD45RO+ cells pooled with CCR7-negative TemRA cells. This receptor has the CDR3 CSGVAPGQGGTEAFF. The DNA sequence reads TGCAGCGGTGTGGCCCCCGGACAGGGAGGGACTGAAGCTTTCTTT.